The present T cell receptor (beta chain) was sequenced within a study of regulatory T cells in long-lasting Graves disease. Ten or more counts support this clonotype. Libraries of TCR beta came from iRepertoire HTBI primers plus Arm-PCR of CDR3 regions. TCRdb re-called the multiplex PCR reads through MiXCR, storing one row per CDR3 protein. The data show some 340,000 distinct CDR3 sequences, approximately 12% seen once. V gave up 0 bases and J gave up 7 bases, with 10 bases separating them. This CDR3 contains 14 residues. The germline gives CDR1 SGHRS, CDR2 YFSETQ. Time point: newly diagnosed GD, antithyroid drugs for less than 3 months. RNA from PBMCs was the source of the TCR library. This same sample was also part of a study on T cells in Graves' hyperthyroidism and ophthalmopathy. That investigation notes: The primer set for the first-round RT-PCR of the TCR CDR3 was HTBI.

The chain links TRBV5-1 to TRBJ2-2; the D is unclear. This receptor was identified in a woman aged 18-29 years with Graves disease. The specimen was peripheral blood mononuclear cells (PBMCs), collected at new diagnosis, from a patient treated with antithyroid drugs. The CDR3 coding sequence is TGCGCCAGCAGCTTGGGGGCTAACCTCGGGGAGCTGTTTTTT. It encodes CASSLGANLGELFF. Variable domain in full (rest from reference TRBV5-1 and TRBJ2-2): KAGVTQTPRYLIKTRGQQVTLSCSPISGHRSVSWYQQTPGQGLQFLFEYFSETQRNKGNFPGRFSGRQFSNSRSEMNVSTLELGDSALYLCASSLGANLGELFFGEGSRLTVL.